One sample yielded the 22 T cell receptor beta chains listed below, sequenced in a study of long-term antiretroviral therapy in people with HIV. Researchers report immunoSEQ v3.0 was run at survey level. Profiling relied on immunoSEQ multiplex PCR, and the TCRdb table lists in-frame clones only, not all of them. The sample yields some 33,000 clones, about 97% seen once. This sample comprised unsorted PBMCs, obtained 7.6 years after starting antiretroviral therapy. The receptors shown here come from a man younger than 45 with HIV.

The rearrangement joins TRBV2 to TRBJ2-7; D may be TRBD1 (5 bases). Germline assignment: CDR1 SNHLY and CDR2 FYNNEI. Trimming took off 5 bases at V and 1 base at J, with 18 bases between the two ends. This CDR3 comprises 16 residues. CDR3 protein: CASSPSTASFSYEQYF. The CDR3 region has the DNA TGTGCCAGCAGTCCATCGACAGCGTCCTTTTCCTACGAGCAGTACTTC.

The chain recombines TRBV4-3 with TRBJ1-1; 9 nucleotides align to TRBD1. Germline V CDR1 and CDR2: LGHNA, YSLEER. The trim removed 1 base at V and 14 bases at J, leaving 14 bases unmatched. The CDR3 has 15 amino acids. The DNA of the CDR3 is TGCGCCAGCAGCCAAGTTTCTCGGGACAGGGTTCGGCTGTTCTTT. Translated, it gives CASSQVSRDRVRLFF.

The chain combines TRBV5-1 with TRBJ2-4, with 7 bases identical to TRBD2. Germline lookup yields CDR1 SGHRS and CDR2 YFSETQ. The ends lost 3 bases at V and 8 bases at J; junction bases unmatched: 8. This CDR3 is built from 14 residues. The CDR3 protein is CASSWGLSEDIQYF. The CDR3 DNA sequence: TGCGCCAGCAGCTGGGGACTAAGTGAAGACATTCAGTACTTC.

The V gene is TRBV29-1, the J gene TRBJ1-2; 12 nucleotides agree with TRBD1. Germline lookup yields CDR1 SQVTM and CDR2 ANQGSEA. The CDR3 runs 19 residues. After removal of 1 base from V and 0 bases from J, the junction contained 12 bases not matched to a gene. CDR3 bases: TGCAGCGTTGAAGTCCAACCACAGGGGACAGGGGGCGCTAACTATGGCTACACCTTC. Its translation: CSVEVQPQGTGGANYGYTF.

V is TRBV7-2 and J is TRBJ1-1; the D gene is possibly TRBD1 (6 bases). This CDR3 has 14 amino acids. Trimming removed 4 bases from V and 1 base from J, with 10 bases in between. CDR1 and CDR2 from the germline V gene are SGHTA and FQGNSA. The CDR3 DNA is TGTGCCAGCAGCTCGGGACAAGAGAACACTGAAGCTTTCTTT. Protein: CASSSGQENTEAFF.

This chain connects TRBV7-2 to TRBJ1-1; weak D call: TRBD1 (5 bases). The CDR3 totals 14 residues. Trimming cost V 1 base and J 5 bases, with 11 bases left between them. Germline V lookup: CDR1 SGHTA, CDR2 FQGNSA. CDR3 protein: CASSLEWRGTEAFF. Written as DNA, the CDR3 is TGTGCCAGCAGCTTAGAGTGGAGGGGAACTGAAGCTTTCTTT. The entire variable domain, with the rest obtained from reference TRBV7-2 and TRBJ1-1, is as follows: GAGVSQSPSNKVTEKGKDVELRCDPISGHTALYWYRQSLGQGLEFLIYFQGNSAPDKSGLPSDRFSAERTGGSVSTLTIQRTQQEDSAVYLCASSLEWRGTEAFFGQGTRLTVV.

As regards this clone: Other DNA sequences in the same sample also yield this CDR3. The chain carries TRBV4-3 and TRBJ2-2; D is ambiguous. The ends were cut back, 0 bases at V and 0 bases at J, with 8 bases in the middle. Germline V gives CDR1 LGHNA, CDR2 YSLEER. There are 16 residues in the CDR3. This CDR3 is CASSQDAPPNTGELFF. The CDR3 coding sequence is TGCGCCAGCAGCCAAGATGCCCCGCCGAACACCGGGGAGCTGTTTTTT.

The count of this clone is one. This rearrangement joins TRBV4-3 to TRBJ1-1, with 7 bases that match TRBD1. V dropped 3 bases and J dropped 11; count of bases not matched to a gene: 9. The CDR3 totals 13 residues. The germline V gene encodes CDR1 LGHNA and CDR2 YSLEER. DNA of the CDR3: TGCGCCAGCAGCCAGGGACAGAAGGGTACTGCTTTCTTT. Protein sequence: CASSQGQKGTAFF.

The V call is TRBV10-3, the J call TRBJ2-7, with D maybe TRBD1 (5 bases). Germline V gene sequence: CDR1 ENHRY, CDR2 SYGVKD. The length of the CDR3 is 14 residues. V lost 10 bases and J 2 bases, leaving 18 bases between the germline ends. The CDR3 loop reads CATQGFRDTYEQYF. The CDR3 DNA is TGTGCCACCCAGGGTTTTCGTGACACCTACGAGCAGTACTTC.

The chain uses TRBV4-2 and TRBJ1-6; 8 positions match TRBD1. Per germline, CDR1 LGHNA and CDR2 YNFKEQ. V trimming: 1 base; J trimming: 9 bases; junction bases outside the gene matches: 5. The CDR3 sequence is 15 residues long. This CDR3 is CASSQVGQGPSPLHF. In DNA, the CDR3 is TGTGCCAGCAGCCAAGTCGGACAGGGCCCTTCACCCCTCCACTTT.

This CDR3 reads CATSRDTLGVAAGELFF. CDR3 in DNA: TGTGCCACCAGCAGAGATACCCTTGGGGTGGCGGCCGGGGAGCTGTTTTTT. This chain uses TRBV15 with TRBJ2-2; D unresolved. The germline V and J ends were trimmed by 0 bases and 6 bases, with 17 bases remaining between them. Germline V lookup: CDR1 LNHNV, CDR2 YYDKDF (reference sequence). The CDR3 runs 17 residues.

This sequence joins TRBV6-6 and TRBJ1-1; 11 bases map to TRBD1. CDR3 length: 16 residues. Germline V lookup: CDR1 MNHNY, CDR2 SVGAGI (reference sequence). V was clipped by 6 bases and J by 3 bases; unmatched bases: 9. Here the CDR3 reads CASSSWTGGRYTEAFF. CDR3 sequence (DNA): TGTGCCAGCAGCTCCTGGACAGGGGGCCGGTACACTGAAGCTTTCTTT.

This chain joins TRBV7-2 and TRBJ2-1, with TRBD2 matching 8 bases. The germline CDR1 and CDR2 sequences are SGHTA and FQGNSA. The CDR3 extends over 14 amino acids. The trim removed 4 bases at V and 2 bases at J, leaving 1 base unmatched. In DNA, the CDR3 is TGTGCCAGCAGCTCGGGGGGGCCCTACAATGAGCAGTTCTTC. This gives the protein CASSSGGPYNEQFF.

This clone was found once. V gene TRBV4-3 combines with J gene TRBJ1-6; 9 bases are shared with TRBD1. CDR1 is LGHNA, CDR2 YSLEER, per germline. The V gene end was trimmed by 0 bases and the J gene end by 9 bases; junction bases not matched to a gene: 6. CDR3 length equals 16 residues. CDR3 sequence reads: CASSQDGQGLASPLHF. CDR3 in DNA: TGCGCCAGCAGCCAAGATGGACAGGGGTTGGCTTCACCCCTCCACTTT.

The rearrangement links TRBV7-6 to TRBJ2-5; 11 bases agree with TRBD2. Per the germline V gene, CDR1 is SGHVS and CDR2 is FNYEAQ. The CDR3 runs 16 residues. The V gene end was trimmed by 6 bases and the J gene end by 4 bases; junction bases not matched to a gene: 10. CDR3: CASSPPGLAVLETQYF. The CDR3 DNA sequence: TGTGCCAGCAGTCCTCCGGGACTAGCGGTTCTAGAGACCCAGTACTTC. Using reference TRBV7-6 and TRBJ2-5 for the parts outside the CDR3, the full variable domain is GAGVSQSPRYKVTKRGQDVALRCDPISGHVSLYWYRQALGQGPEFLTYFNYEAQQDKSGLPNDRFSAERPEGSISTLTIQRTEQRDSAMYRCASSPPGLAVLETQYFGPGTRLLVL.

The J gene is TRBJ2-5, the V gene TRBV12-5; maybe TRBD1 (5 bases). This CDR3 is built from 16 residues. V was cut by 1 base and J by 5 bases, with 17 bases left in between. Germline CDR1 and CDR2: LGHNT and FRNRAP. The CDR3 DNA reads TGTGCTAGTGGTTTGGGCGGCGGCAGGGCGGAGGAGACCCAGTACTTC. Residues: CASGLGGGRAEETQYF.

CDR3 DNA sequence: TGCGCCAGCAGCCAAGCACCCACCCCTAGCGGCTCCTACGAGCAGTACTTC. This sequence encodes CASSQAPTPSGSYEQYF. V usage is TRBV4-3 and J usage is TRBJ2-7; TRBD2 matches 7 bases. Looked up from germline, CDR1 is LGHNA and CDR2 is YSLEER. V lost 1 base, J lost 0 bases, and 9 bases stayed unmatched. This CDR3 has 17 residues.

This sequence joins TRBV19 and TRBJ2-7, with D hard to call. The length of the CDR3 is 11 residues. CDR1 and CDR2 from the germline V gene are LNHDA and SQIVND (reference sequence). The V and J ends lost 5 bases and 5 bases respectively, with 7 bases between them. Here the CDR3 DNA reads TGTGCCAGTAGTTGGGCGGACGAGCAGTACTTC. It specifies CASSWADEQYF. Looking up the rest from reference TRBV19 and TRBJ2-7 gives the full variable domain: DGGITQSPKYLFRKEGQNVTLSCEQNLNHDAMYWYRQDPGQGLRLIYYSQIVNDFQKGDIAEGYSVSREKKESFPLTVTSAQKNPTAFYLCASSWADEQYFGPGTRLTVT.

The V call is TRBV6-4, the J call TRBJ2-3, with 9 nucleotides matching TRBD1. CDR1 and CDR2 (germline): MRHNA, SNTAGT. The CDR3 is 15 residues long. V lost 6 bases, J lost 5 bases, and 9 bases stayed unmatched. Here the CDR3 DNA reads TGTGCCAGCAGGACCCGGGACAGGGTAGGAGATACGCAGTATTTT. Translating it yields CASRTRDRVGDTQYF.

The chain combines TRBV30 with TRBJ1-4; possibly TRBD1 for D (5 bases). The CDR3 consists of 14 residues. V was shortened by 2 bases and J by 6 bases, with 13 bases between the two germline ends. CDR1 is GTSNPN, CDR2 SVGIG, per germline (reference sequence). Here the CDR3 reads CAWSPRGIYEKLFF. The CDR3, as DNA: TGTGCCTGGAGTCCACGGGGGATCTATGAAAAACTGTTTTTT.

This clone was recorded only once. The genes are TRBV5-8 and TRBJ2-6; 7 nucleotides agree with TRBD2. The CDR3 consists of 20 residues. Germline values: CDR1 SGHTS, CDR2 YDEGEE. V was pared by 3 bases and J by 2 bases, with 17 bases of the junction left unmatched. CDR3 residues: CASSSNPWDWGGPGANVLTF. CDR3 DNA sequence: TGTGCCAGCAGCTCCAACCCCTGGGACTGGGGAGGGCCTGGGGCCAACGTCCTGACTTTC.

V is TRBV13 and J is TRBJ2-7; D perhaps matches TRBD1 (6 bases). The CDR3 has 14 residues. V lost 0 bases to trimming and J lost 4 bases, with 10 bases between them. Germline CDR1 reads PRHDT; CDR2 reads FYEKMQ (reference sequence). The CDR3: CASSLGLQGYEQYF. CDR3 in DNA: TGTGCCAGCAGCTTAGGCTTACAGGGTTACGAGCAGTACTTC.